The 8 T cell receptor beta chains reported below all come from one sample, sequenced in a study of blood T cell repertoires in COVID-19. Sequencing used immunoSEQ multiplex PCR; TCRdb keeps in-frame clones, though not all of them. The data hold around 300,000 clones, with approximately 91% observed a single time. Sequencing was carried out using peripheral blood. These receptors originate from a man aged 18-30 years with active or convalescent COVID-19.

The DNA for the CDR3 is TGTGCCAGCAGCTTGGGGGTGGGCGAGTCCTCTGGAAACACCATATATTTT. Protein sequence: CASSLGVGESSGNTIYF. The V gene is TRBV5-4, the J gene TRBJ1-3; no firm D call. The length of the CDR3 is 17 residues. The germline CDR1 and CDR2 sequences are SGHNT and YYREEE (reference sequence). Trimming shortened V by 0 bases and J by 0 bases, and 13 bases separated the two germline ends.

V usage is TRBV5-1 and J usage is TRBJ2-7, with TRBD1 matching over 12 bases. The CDR3 totals 14 residues. The V gene's germline CDR1 is SGHRS and CDR2 YFSETQ. J was trimmed by 5 bases and V by 4 bases; bases with no gene match: 4. For the CDR3, the DNA is TGCGCCAGCAGCAAGGGACAGGGGGCCCACGAGCAGTACTTC. The encoded protein is CASSKGQGAHEQYF.

This chain joins TRBV7-9 and TRBJ1-5; TRBD1 matches 7 bases. The V and J ends lost 5 bases and 9 bases, in that order; junction bases with no gene match: 13. Per germline, CDR1 SEHNR and CDR2 FQNEAQ (reference sequence). CDR3 size: 15 residues. Written as DNA, the CDR3 is TGTGCCAGCAGCCCACCAACAGGGGATGGTGGGCCCCAGCATTTT. Translating gives CASSPPTGDGGPQHF.

Only a few counts were recorded for this clone. The chain couples TRBV6-4 to TRBJ2-3; TRBD2 agrees at 13 bases. With 2 bases clipped from V and 4 bases from J, the junction kept 0 bases outside the gene matches. CDR3 length: 15 amino acids. The germline V gene has CDR1 MRHNA and CDR2 SNTAGT. The CDR3: CASSDTSGGADTQYF. DNA of the CDR3: TGTGCCAGCAGTGACACTAGCGGGGGGGCAGATACGCAGTATTTT.

The V call is TRBV3-1 (or the pseudogene TRBV3-2), the J call TRBJ2-3; 8 bases line up with TRBD2. CDR1 LGHDT and CDR2 YNNKEL come from the germline V gene (reference sequence). The CDR3 has 17 amino acids. Trimming at V came to 1 base and at J to 1 base, leaving 7 bases not matched to a gene. As DNA, the CDR3 is TGTGCCAGCAGCCAAGTTGGGCGGCGGGGGGGCACAGATACGCAGTATTTT. This gives the protein CASSQVGRRGGTDTQYF.

The chain uses TRBV7-9 and TRBJ2-7, with TRBD1 identical over 11 bases. This CDR3 spans 14 amino acids. Germline CDR1 reads SEHNR; CDR2 reads FQNEAQ (reference sequence). The V and J ends lost 6 bases and 4 bases, in that order; junction bases with no gene match: 5. The CDR3 nucleotides read TGTGCCAGCAGTCGGGACAGGGGGTATTACGAGCAGTACTTC. Translated: CASSRDRGYYEQYF.

Regarding this clone: The sample contains more than one DNA sequence encoding this CDR3. V is TRBV18 and J is TRBJ2-3; D remains ambiguous. This CDR3 spans 14 amino acids. Germline CDR1 is KGHSH and CDR2 is LQKENI. The V gene lost 1 base and the J gene lost 0 bases, with 5 bases spanning the gap. CDR3 nucleotides: TGTGCCAGCTCACCACGGGCTAGCACAGATACGCAGTATTTT. Amino acid sequence: CASSPRASTDTQYF.

This sequence joins TRBV11-3 and TRBJ1-3, with a tentative D call TRBD1 (5 bases). Germline V gene lookup returns CDR1 SGHNT and CDR2 YENEEA. Trimming pared 7 bases from V and 1 base from J, leaving 14 bases between. This CDR3 has 15 amino acids. The CDR3 here is CASTDQGFSGNTIYF. As DNA, the CDR3 is TGTGCCAGCACAGATCAGGGATTTTCTGGAAACACCATATATTTT. The variable domain in full, completed from reference TRBV11-3 and TRBJ1-3, reads EAGVVQSPRYKIIEKKQPVAFWCNPISGHNTLYWYLQNLGQGPELLIRYENEEAVDDSQLPKDRFSAERLKGVDSTLKIQPAELGDSAVYLCASTDQGFSGNTIYFGEGSWLTVV.